Each of the 22 T cell receptor beta chains below was sequenced from the same sample in a study of glioma-infiltrating T cells (TCRdb year 2016). The sequencer was an Illumina MiSeq. The iRepertoire nested amplicon-rescue multiplex PCR (arm-PCR) platform was used to amplify TCR alpha and beta CDR3 regions from RNA. The public reads were reprocessed in TCRdb via fastp at Q25 and MiXCR, keeping in-frame beta chains. Rows with one shared CDR3 protein collapse into an entry with the most common genes and DNA. Across this sample there are approximately 88,000 distinct CDR3 sequences, with about 23% seen only once. The ten largest clones take up more than 6.5% of the sample. The sequenced sample was glioma tissue, nonneoplastic brain tissue, or PBMCs (not recorded which). These receptors were collected from a human donor with low-grade glioma or glioblastoma, undergoing nonglioma brain surgery, or in good health (not recorded which).

There are many counts of this clonotype. This sequence joins TRBV6-2 or TRBV6-3 and TRBJ1-5, with D possibly matching TRBD1 (5 bases). This CDR3 has 14 amino acids. CDR1 and CDR2 from the germline V gene are MNHEY and SVGEGT. Trimming took 1 base from V and 7 from J, leaving 11 bases between them. The CDR3, as DNA: TGTGCCAGCAGTTACTTCGGGGCCCCCCAGCCCCAGCATTTT. Encoded protein: CASSYFGAPQPQHF.

This clonotype was seen repeatedly, ten times or more. The gene calls are TRBV2 and TRBJ2-7; D is unclear. From germline, CDR1 is SNHLY and CDR2 FYNNEI. V gave up 4 bases and J gave up 1 base, with 8 bases separating them. The CDR3 loop spans 13 amino acids. In DNA, the CDR3 is TGTGCCAGCAGTGGGGTCCTGTCCTACGAGCAGTACTTC. Translating gives CASSGVLSYEQYF. The variable domain in full, with the rest retrieved from reference TRBV2 and TRBJ2-7, is EPEVTQTPSHQVTQMGQEVILRCVPISNHLYFYWYRQILGQKVEFLVSFYNNEISEKSEIFDDQFSVERPDGSNFTLKIRSTKLEDSAMYFCASSGVLSYEQYFGPGTRLTVT.

This clonotype was observed at least ten times. V gene TRBV20-1 combines with J gene TRBJ2-4, with D possibly matching TRBD1 (6 bases). The V gene lost 6 bases and the J gene lost 0 bases, with 18 bases spanning the gap. The CDR3 covers 16 residues. Germline V lookup: CDR1 DFQATT, CDR2 SNEGSKA (reference sequence). The CDR3 here is CSASHIDRLAKNIQYF. CDR3 DNA: TGCAGTGCCTCCCATATAGACAGGCTAGCCAAAAACATTCAGTACTTC.

The table lists this clonotype with many counts. This sequence joins TRBV14 and TRBJ1-1; D call uncertain. Germline V gene sequence: CDR1 SGHDN, CDR2 FVKESK. This CDR3 region has 14 residues. The ends were cut back, 0 bases at V and 5 bases at J, with 10 bases in the middle. CDR3 DNA: TGTGCCAGCAGCCAAGATTCGATTGGAACTGAAGCTTTCTTT. It translates to CASSQDSIGTEAFF.

This clonotype was seen at least ten times. The chain has TRBV6-6 and TRBJ2-7, with TRBD2 identical over 9 bases. The ends lost 2 bases at V and 0 bases at J; junction bases unmatched: 2. The CDR3 is made up of 15 amino acids. Germline CDR1 and CDR2: MNHNY and SVGAGI (reference sequence). This chain's CDR3 is CASSYEGLASYEQYF. The CDR3 DNA reads TGTGCCAGCAGTTACGAGGGACTAGCCTCCTACGAGCAGTACTTC.

About this clonotype itself: At one of its ends the junction is not consistent with the germline gene, which may arise from a read error. The chain is built from TRBV5-4 and TRBJ2-5; a weak D match, TRBD1 (6 bases). This CDR3 has 12 amino acids. Looked up from germline, CDR1 is SGHNT and CDR2 is YYREEE (reference sequence). CDR3 residues: CASSLTGRTQCF. The CDR3 nucleotides read TGTGCCAGCAGCTTGACAGGGCGGACCCAGTGCTTC.

This clonotype was seen repeatedly, ten times or more. The rearrangement uses TRBV7-6 and TRBJ2-3, with 9 bases that match TRBD2. In germline, CDR1 is SGHVS, CDR2 FNYEAQ. The CDR3 contains 15 residues. Losses at the gene ends were 7 bases for V and 2 bases for J; bases not matched to a gene: 7. CDR3 coding DNA: TGTGCCAGCACCAGACTAGCGGAGATCACAGATACGCAGTATTTT. Translating gives CASTRLAEITDTQYF.

This rearrangement joins TRBV20-1 to TRBJ2-1, with TRBD2 identical over 8 bases. CDR1 and CDR2 from the germline V gene are DFQATT and SNEGSKA (reference sequence). V trimming: 7 bases; J trimming: 6 bases; junction bases outside the gene matches: 11. The CDR3 runs to 14 residues. CDR3 DNA sequence: TGCAGTGTTGCCCCCGGGACTAGAATCAATGAGCAGTTCTTC. Translation: CSVAPGTRINEQFF.

This clonotype was counted at least ten times. The gene calls are TRBV2 and TRBJ1-5; D remains ambiguous. The CDR3 is 13 residues long. Germline CDR1 SNHLY, CDR2 FYNNEI. Deletions cut 6 bases from V and 3 bases from J, with 9 bases between. The CDR3 coding sequence is TGTGCCAGCAGCGAACGGCCCAATCAGCCCCAGCATTTT. Protein product: CASSERPNQPQHF.

This clonotype appeared a single time. This may arise from a read error, as a much more abundant clone is one base away. V is TRBV5-1 and J is TRBJ1-1, with TRBD1 matching over 7 bases. The CDR3 sequence is 13 residues long. Germline V gives CDR1 SGHRS, CDR2 YFSETQ. The CDR3 DNA is TGCGACAGCAGCCAGAGACAGGGTACTGAAGCTTTCTTT. It translates to CDSSQRQGTEAFF.

The chain employs TRBV6-1 and TRBJ1-2; possible D gene TRBD1, 5 bases. There are 15 residues in the CDR3. Germline loops: CDR1 MNHNS, CDR2 SASEGT. The CDR3 sequence: CVSSPGRPPNYGYTF. DNA of the CDR3: TGTGTTAGCAGCCCGGGACGTCCGCCTAACTATGGCTACACCTTC.

The chain links TRBV5-4 to TRBJ2-7; D gene ambiguous. There are 14 residues in the CDR3. Germline assignment: CDR1 SGHNT and CDR2 YYREEE (reference sequence). Between the trimmed V and J ends, which lost 1 base and 4 bases, there was a span of 12 bases. In DNA, the CDR3 is TGTGCCAGCAGCTTGTCTTACGGAACTTACGAGCAGTACTTC. This sequence encodes CASSLSYGTYEQYF.

This clonotype showed up many times. The CDR3: CASSLKGVTTEAFF. CDR3 in DNA: TGTGCCAGCAGCTTAAAAGGGGTAACGACTGAAGCTTTCTTT. V usage is TRBV7-2 and J usage is TRBJ1-1, with a possible D match to TRBD1 (5 bases). The CDR3 extends over 14 amino acids. V gave up 2 bases and J gave up 5 bases, with 12 bases separating them. The V gene's germline CDR1 is SGHTA and CDR2 FQGNSA. Drawing the rest from reference TRBV7-2 and TRBJ1-1, the complete variable domain is GAGVSQSPSNKVTEKGKDVELRCDPISGHTALYWYRQSLGQGLEFLIYFQGNSAPDKSGLPSDRFSAERTGGSVSTLTIQRTQQEDSAVYLCASSLKGVTTEAFFGQGTRLTVV.

The chain joins TRBV30 to TRBJ1-2; possible D gene TRBD1, 5 bases. V lost 1 base and J 8 bases, leaving 17 bases between the germline ends. The length of the CDR3 is 14 residues. Germline V CDR1 and CDR2: GTSNPN, SVGIG (reference sequence). The CDR3 region is CAWSGQGDASGYTF. The CDR3 coding sequence is TGTGCCTGGAGTGGTCAAGGGGACGCGAGCGGCTACACCTTC. The full variable domain, rest sourced from reference TRBV30 and TRBJ1-2, is SQTIHQWPATLVQPVGSPLSLECTVEGTSNPNLYWYRQAAGRGLQLLFYSVGIGQISSEVPQNLSASRPQDRQFILSSKKLLLSDSGFYLCAWSGQGDASGYTFGSGTRLTVV.

This clonotype was recorded only once. DNA of the CDR3: TGTGCCAGCAGTTTACGCCCAGTCCACGAGCAGTACTTC. Amino acids: CASSLRPVHEQYF. V gene TRBV12-3 or TRBV12-4 combines with J gene TRBJ2-7; no firm D call. The V end lost 2 bases, the J end lost 5 bases, and 10 bases lay between the germline ends. CDR3 length: 13 amino acids.

Ten or more counts support this clonotype. The chain has TRBV6-1 and TRBJ1-2; D ambiguous. The CDR3 totals 18 residues. Germline V lookup: CDR1 MNHNS, CDR2 SASEGT. Trimming took 1 base from V and 3 from J, leaving 21 bases between them. The CDR3 DNA is TGTGCCAGCAGTGAAGGGGAGTACCGCCCGCACCAAGACTATGGCTACACCTTC. Translating gives CASSEGEYRPHQDYGYTF.

In this sample, this clonotype turned up many times. An end of the junction differs from the germline gene, which may be a read error. The rearrangement links TRBV28 to TRBJ2-7, with 8 nucleotides matching TRBD1. The CDR3 runs to 15 residues. CDR1 and CDR2 from the germline V gene are MDHEN and SYDVKM. Here the CDR3 DNA reads TGTGCCAGCAGTTTGGCTAGCGTCCGCGGGACAGGTGATACCTTC. Translated, it gives CASSLASVRGTGDTF.

This clonotype showed up many times. The chain joins TRBV2 to TRBJ2-5; 13 nucleotides agree with TRBD2. The CDR3 runs to 16 residues. CDR1 is SNHLY and CDR2 is FYNNEI in the germline V gene. With V trimmed by 6 bases and J by 1 base, 5 bases remained unmatched. The CDR3, as DNA: TGTGCCAGCAGACCACGACTAGCGGGGGGCCAAGAGACCCAGTACTTC. As protein: CASRPRLAGGQETQYF.

On this clonotype itself: The germline gene is not matched at one end of the junction; a read error may be the cause. The rearrangement links TRBV13 to TRBJ1-3, with unresolved D. This CDR3 is 15 amino acids long. Germline V gene data show CDR1 as PRHDT and CDR2 as FYEKMQ (reference sequence). CDR3: CASSATRISVNTIYF. CDR3 coding DNA: TGTGCCAGCAGCGCCACTCGGATCTCTGTAAACACCATATATTTT.

This clonotype was observed at least ten times. The J gene is TRBJ2-1, the V gene TRBV12-3 or TRBV12-4; D unclear. This CDR3 region has 12 residues. Trimming removed 6 bases at V and 7 bases at J, with 10 bases between. The CDR3 reads CASSLQGNEQFF. CDR3 nucleotides: TGTGCCAGCAGCCTACAAGGAAATGAGCAGTTCTTC.

Turning to this clonotype: This may arise from a read error, as a much more abundant clone is one base away. This chain uses TRBV4-1 with TRBJ2-7, with 7 bases lining up with TRBD2. Germline CDR1 and CDR2: MGHRA and YSYEKL. V gave up 4 bases and J gave up 5 bases; unmatched junction bases: 14. The CDR3 is 16 residues long. This CDR3 reads CASSPSGRGSTHEQYF. The CDR3 coding sequence is TGCGCCAGCAGCCCGTCGGGGCGCGGGAGTACCCACGAGCAGTACTTC.

In this sample, this clonotype turned up many times. The rearrangement links TRBV20-1 to TRBJ2-2; D call uncertain. V shed 6 bases and J shed 0 bases, with 11 bases lying between them. The CDR3 sequence is 14 residues long. The germline V gene encodes CDR1 DFQATT and CDR2 SNEGSKA (reference sequence). The CDR3 DNA reads TGCAGTGCCGCCGACACCGCGAACACCGGGGAGCTGTTTTTT. This gives the protein CSAADTANTGELFF.